This T cell receptor (beta chain) was recorded in a study of sequential checkpoint blockade in melanoma. Findings of the study overall: For nivolumab-first patients, baseline tumor clonality was associated with response.

Clones were sequenced by immunoSEQ multiplex PCR, and TCRdb holds only the in-frame ones, with some missing. The table lists 7,500 to 9,500 clones, roughly 25% of them singletons. Indicated treatment: randomized to nivolumab then ipilimumab (arm A) or the reverse (arm B). Ten or more counts support this clone. The antigen is undetermined. Germline CDR1 and CDR2: SGHVT and SQSDAQ. The CDR3 is 14 residues long. Trimming stripped 2 bases from V and 3 bases from J, with 10 bases between. The TCR was taken from a human donor with melanoma. Sequenced here: tumor tissue (inferred from file names), sampled from a patient given nivolumab and ipilimumab in sequence. The rearrangement joins TRBV7-4 to TRBJ2-5; a weak D match, TRBD1 (6 bases). The CDR3 DNA sequence: TGTGCCAGCAGCTTAAGGGCAGGGGAAGAGACCCAGTACTTC. Protein sequence: CASSLRAGEETQYF.